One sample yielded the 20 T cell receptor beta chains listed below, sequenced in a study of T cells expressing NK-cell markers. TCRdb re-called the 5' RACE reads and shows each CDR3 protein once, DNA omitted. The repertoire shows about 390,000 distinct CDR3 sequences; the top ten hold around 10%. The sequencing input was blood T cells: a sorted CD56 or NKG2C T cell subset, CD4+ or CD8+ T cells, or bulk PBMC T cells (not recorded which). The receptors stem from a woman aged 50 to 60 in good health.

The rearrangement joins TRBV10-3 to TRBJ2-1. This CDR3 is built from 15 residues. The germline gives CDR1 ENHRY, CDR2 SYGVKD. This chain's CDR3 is CAIQQPRGTVDEQFF.

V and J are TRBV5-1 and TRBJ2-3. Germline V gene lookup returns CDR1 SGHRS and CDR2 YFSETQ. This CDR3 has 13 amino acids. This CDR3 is CASSLLGSDTQYF.

This CDR3 reads CASSLAGAPRYEQFF. This chain joins TRBV11-3 and TRBJ2-1; TCRdb names TRBD1, which stays unverified in the absence of DNA. Germline values: CDR1 SGHNT, CDR2 YENEEA. The CDR3 sequence is 15 residues long.

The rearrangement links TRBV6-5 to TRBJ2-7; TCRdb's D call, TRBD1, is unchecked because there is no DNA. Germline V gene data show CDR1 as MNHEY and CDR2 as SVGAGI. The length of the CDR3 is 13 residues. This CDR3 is CASSRQAVYEQYF.

Here the CDR3 reads CASSYSGDQFF. This sequence joins TRBV5-1 and TRBJ2-1; TCRdb gives TRBD2 as the D gene, but with no DNA this cannot be confirmed. Germline V gene lookup returns CDR1 SGHRS and CDR2 YFSETQ. The CDR3 runs 11 residues.

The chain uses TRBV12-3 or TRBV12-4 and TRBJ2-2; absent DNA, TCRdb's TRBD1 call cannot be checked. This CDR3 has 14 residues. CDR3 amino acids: CASQFGGGRGELFF.

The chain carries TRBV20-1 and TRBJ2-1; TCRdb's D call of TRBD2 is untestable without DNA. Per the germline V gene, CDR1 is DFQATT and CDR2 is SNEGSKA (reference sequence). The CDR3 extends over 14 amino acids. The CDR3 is CSAAGTLVLNEQFF.

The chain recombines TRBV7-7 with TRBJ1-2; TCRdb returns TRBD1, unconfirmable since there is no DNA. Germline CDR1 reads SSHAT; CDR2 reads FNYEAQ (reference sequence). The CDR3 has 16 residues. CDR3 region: CASSLALPVANYGYTF.

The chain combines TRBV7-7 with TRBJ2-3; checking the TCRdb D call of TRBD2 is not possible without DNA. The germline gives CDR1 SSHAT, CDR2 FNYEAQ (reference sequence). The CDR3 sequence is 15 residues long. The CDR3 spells CASSSGLAHTDTQYF. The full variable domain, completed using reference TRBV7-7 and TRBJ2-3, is GAGVSQSPRYKVTKRGQDVTLRCDPISSHATLYWYQQALGQGPEFLTYFNYEAQPDKSGLPSDRFSAERPEGSISTLTIQRTEQRDSAMYRCASSSGLAHTDTQYFGPGTRLTVL.

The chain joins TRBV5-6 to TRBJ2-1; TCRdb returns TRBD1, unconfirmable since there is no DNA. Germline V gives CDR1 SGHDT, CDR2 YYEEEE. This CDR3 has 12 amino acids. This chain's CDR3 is CASRQGAREQFF.

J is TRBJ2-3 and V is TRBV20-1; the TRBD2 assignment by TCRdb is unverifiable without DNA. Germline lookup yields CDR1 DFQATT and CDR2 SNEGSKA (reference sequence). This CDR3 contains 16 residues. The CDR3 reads CSASPEAGGPGDTQYF.

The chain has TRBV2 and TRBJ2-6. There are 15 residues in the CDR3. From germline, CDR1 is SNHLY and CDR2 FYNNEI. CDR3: CASSQAKTGANVLTF.

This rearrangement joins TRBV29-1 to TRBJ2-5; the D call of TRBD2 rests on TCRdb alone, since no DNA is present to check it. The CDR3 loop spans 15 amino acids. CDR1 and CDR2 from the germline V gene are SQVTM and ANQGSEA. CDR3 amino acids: CSVRFSRETKETQYF.

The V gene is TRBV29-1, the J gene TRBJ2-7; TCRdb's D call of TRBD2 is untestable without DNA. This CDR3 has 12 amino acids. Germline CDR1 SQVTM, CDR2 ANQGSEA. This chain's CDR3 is CSVGPLVGEQYF.

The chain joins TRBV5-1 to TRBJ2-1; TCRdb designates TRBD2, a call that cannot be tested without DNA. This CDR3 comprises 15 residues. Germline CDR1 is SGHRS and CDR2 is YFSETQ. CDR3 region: CASSLVLAGLNEQFF.

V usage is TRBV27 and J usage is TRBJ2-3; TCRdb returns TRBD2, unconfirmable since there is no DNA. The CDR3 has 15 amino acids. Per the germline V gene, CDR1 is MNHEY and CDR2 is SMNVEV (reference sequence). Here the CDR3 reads CATALSGGPTDTQYF.

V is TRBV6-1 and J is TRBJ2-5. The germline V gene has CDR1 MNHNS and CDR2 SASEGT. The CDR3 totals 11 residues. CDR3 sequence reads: CASGLGETQYF.

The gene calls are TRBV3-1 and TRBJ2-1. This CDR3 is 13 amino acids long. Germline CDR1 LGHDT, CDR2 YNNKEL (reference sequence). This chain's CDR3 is CASSQVDYNEQFF.

The CDR3 sequence: CASRGGTGGGSYGYTF. The chain joins TRBV6-1 to TRBJ1-2; TCRdb's D call of TRBD1 is untestable without DNA. This CDR3 has 16 amino acids. Germline lookup yields CDR1 MNHNS and CDR2 SASEGT.

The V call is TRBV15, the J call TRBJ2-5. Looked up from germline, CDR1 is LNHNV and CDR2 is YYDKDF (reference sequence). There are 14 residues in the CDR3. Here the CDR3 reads CATSRAPTQETQYF. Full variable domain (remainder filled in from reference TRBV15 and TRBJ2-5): DAMVIQNPRYQVTQFGKPVTLSCSQTLNHNVMYWYQQKSSQAPKLLFHYYDKDFNNEADTPDNFQSRRPNTSFCFLDIRSPGLGDTAMYLCATSRAPTQETQYFGPGTRLLVL.